What follows are 15 T cell receptor beta chains derived from one specimen sequenced in a study of immune heterogeneity within non-small cell lung tumors. A multiplex PCR containing 32 V primers and 13 J primers was used to amplify TCR beta CDR3. TCRdb redid the calling of the multiplex PCR reads with MiXCR, one entry per CDR3 protein. Counted here are 20,000 to 25,000 distinct CDR3 sequences, around a quarter occurring once; the ten biggest clones make up around 3.8%. For each sample, template was around 0.55 ug of bulk tumor genomic DNA. Several biopsies per primary tumor were taken during surgery, spaced as far apart as possible. Curative surgery was undertaken by patients, who had untreated, newly diagnosed non-small cell lung cancer. The sequenced sample consisted of lung tumor tissue. The receptors originated from a man aged 35-49 years with non-small cell lung cancer.

There are many counts of this clonotype. V usage is TRBV12-3 or TRBV12-4 and J usage is TRBJ1-2; 7 bases fit TRBD1. The CDR3 has 15 amino acids. The junction had 11 bases not matched to a gene; V was cut back by 6 bases and J by 4 bases. The CDR3 sequence: CASRPHRGSFYGYTF. The CDR3 DNA reads TGTGCCAGCAGGCCACACAGGGGCTCATTCTATGGCTACACCTTC.

A remark on this clonotype: Germline is not matched at one junction end, which may reflect a read error. The chain joins TRBV9 to TRBJ2-1, with 7 bases matching TRBD2. This CDR3 region has 15 residues. The germline CDR1 and CDR2 sequences are SGDLS and YYNGEE. CDR3: CASSVGGSGYNEKFF. The DNA of the CDR3 is TGTGCCAGCAGCGTAGGAGGTAGCGGGTACAATGAGAAGTTCTTC.

The chain employs TRBV7-2 and TRBJ1-5, with D perhaps TRBD1 (5 bases). The CDR3 is made up of 14 amino acids. V lost 3 bases, J lost 2 bases, and 8 bases lay in between. Germline-derived CDR1 and CDR2 are SGHTA and FQGNSA. CDR3 region: CASSLLGGNQPQHF. The DNA for the CDR3 is TGTGCCAGCAGCTTGTTGGGGGGCAATCAGCCCCAGCATTTT.

This clonotype was counted between two and nine times. V is TRBV5-1 and J is TRBJ1-4, with D uncertain. Germline CDR1 SGHRS, CDR2 YFSETQ. V lost 2 bases and J lost 5, with 7 bases in between. The CDR3 is made up of 13 amino acids. CDR3 sequence reads: CASSFTNNEKLFF. The DNA of the CDR3 is TGCGCCAGCAGCTTCACAAACAATGAAAAACTGTTTTTT.

This clonotype was seen at least ten times. V and J are TRBV18 and TRBJ1-2, with D perhaps TRBD1 (5 bases). Germline CDR1 KGHSH, CDR2 LQKENI. The germline V and J ends were trimmed by 3 bases and 4 bases, with 9 bases remaining between them. CDR3 length equals 13 residues. CDR3 amino acids: CASSPLGAYGYTF. The DNA for the CDR3 is TGTGCCAGCTCACCTCTCGGGGCCTATGGCTACACCTTC.

On this clonotype itself: This may stem from a read error, because a much larger clone lies one nucleotide away. The V and J genes are TRBV30 and TRBJ1-2, with D maybe TRBD1 (6 bases). Trimming pared 4 bases from V and 2 bases from J, leaving 14 bases between. CDR1 and CDR2 (germline): GTSNPN, SVGIG (reference sequence). The CDR3 length is 14 residues. In nucleotides, the CDR3 is TGTGCCTGGACCCGAGGGGGGGCGAACTATGGCTACACCTTC. It codes for CAWTRGGANYGYTF.

With regard to this clonotype: Given a much more abundant clone one base away, this may be a read error. V gene TRBV11-2 combines with J gene TRBJ1-3; the D is unclear. CDR1 is SGHAT and CDR2 is FQNNGV in the germline V gene. The CDR3 is 15 residues long. Trimming stripped 0 bases from V and 1 base from J, with 7 bases between. The CDR3 sequence is CASSLEGWSGNTIYF. The CDR3 region has the DNA TGTGCCAGCAGCTTAGAAGGGTGGTCTGGAAACACCATATATTTT.

Remarks on this clonotype: A much larger clone differs by one base, so this may be a read error. Here the CDR3 omits its conserved ending phenylalanine or tryptophan, so a read error is the likely source. The DNA of the CDR3 is TGTGCCAGCTCTAGGTACGGGGGAAATGAGCAGTTCCTC. Amino acid sequence: CASSRYGGNEQFL. This chain joins TRBV6-2 or TRBV6-3 and TRBJ2-1; tentatively, D is TRBD2 (6 bases). The germline V and J ends were trimmed by 8 bases and 7 bases, with 15 bases remaining between them. This CDR3 comprises 13 residues. Germline V lookup: CDR1 MNHEY, CDR2 SVGEGT.

This clonotype was seen repeatedly, ten times or more. The J gene is TRBJ2-1, the V gene TRBV4-1; 7 bases are shared with TRBD1. Trimming at V came to 5 bases and at J to 7 bases, leaving 8 bases not matched to a gene. The length of the CDR3 is 14 residues. Germline values: CDR1 MGHRA, CDR2 YSYEKL. CDR3 sequence: CASSLDRVRNEQFF. The CDR3 DNA follows: TGCGCCAGCAGCTTAGACAGGGTCAGGAATGAGCAGTTCTTC.

On this clonotype itself: This may be a read error, as it is one base from a much larger clone. The V and J genes are TRBV12-3 or TRBV12-4 and TRBJ2-7; TRBD1 is a possible D gene (5 bases). Trimming shortened V by 5 bases and J by 7 bases, and 18 bases separated the two germline ends. The CDR3 loop spans 14 amino acids. The CDR3 nucleotides read TGTGCCAGCAGTCCAGGGCGACCCCTCGGAGAGCAGTACTTC. It codes for CASSPGRPLGEQYF.

This clonotype came up many times. The V gene is TRBV5-1, the J gene TRBJ2-1; D uncertain. The germline V gene encodes CDR1 SGHRS and CDR2 YFSETQ. The CDR3 extends over 13 amino acids. The V and J ends lost 0 bases and 3 bases respectively, with 4 bases between them. The CDR3 spells CASSLGVYNEQFF. The CDR3 DNA follows: TGCGCCAGCAGCTTGGGCGTCTACAATGAGCAGTTCTTC.

The chain joins TRBV5-1 to TRBJ2-1, with no clear D. This CDR3 spans 15 amino acids. The V gene's germline CDR1 is SGHRS and CDR2 YFSETQ. Trimming pared 6 bases from V and 3 bases from J, leaving 16 bases between. CDR3 coding DNA: TGCGCCAGCACCCCCCAAGGGTCTAACTACAATGAGCAGTTCTTC. It is translated as CASTPQGSNYNEQFF. The variable domain in full, completed from reference TRBV5-1 and TRBJ2-1, reads KAGVTQTPRYLIKTRGQQVTLSCSPISGHRSVSWYQQTPGQGLQFLFEYFSETQRNKGNFPGRFSGRQFSNSRSEMNVSTLELGDSALYLCASTPQGSNYNEQFFGPGTRLTVL.

CDR3 sequence (DNA): TGTGCCAGCAGTGGGGAAGACAGGGGGCTTGGGGCCAACGTCCTGACTTTC. Translating it yields CASSGEDRGLGANVLTF. V and J are TRBV25-1 and TRBJ2-6, with 10 bases aligning to TRBD1. This CDR3 is 17 amino acids long. The V gene's germline CDR1 is MGHDK and CDR2 SYGVNS. The V segment lost 4 bases and the J segment 3 bases; nucleotides outside the gene matches: 6.

As concerns this clonotype: A much larger clone lies one base from this, so it may be a read error. V gene TRBV12-3 or TRBV12-4 combines with J gene TRBJ1-2; 8 nucleotides line up with TRBD1. The CDR3 is made up of 16 amino acids. Losses at the gene ends were 5 bases for V and 3 bases for J; bases not matched to a gene: 11. CDR3 DNA sequence: TGTGCCAGCAGTGGACAGGGATACCTCTCCCACTATGGCTACACCTTC. Encoded protein: CASSGQGYLSHYGYTF.

This clonotype has at least ten counts. DNA of the CDR3: TGTGCCAGCAGTGGGACAGAAACCTCCTACGAGCAGTACTTC. Translated, it gives CASSGTETSYEQYF. The chain links TRBV2 to TRBJ2-7, with D perhaps matching TRBD1 (6 bases). V lost 4 bases and J lost 0, with 10 bases in between. The CDR3 runs 14 residues. From germline, CDR1 is SNHLY and CDR2 FYNNEI.